A selection of T cell receptor beta chains follows, all from one sample in a study. TCRdb passed the 5' RACE reads through MiXCR, listing each CDR3 protein once. Here the sample spans about 7,200 distinct CDR3 sequences, around 40% being singletons. The sequenced sample consisted of memory CD4+ T cells sorted from blood. All receptors come from a female donor with breast cancer. The CDR3 runs from the conserved cysteine through the conserved F or W. D genes are given only for firm matches. Not all rows give a size; the values are once, few, many and, for expanded clones, a class.

TRBJ2-1 - - TRBV9 TGTGCCAGCAGCGTAAGCTCGGGCTCCTACAATGAGCAGTTCTTC CASSVSSGSYNEQFF
TRBJ2-7 - TRBD2 TRBV25-1 TGTACCAGCAGTCCGCCCCGGGCCGGGACTAGCGACTCCTACAAGCAGTACTTC CTSSPPRAGTSDSYKQYF
TRBJ2-5 few - TRBV24-1 TGTGCCACCAGTGATTTGTCGGGGAGTAAGACCCAGTACTTC CATSDLSGSKTQYF
TRBJ2-5 - - TRBV7-2 TGTGCCAGCAGCTTAGAGCAGCTAATGACCCAGTACTTC CASSLEQLMTQYF
TRBJ1-4 - - TRBV7-9 TGTGCCAGCAGCCACAGTGGTGAAAAACTGTTTTTT CASSHSGEKLFF
TRBJ2-5 - TRBD2 TRBV20-1 TGCAGTGTGGGCGGGGGGGGAGAAGAGACCCAGTACTTC CSVGGGGEETQYF
TRBJ2-3 - - TRBV11-1 TGTGCCAGCAGCGCCAGGAGCACAGATACGCAGTATTTT CASSARSTDTQYF
TRBJ1-5 - - TRBV18 TGTGCCAACTCACCACCGTCCGGTCAGCCCCAGCATTTT CANSPPSGQPQHF
TRBJ1-2 - - TRBV23-1 TGCGCCAGCCTGTTGAGGGTCCCAAACTATGGCTACACCTTC CASLLRVPNYGYTF
TRBJ1-1 - - TRBV4-1 TGCGCCAGCAGCCGAACCGGAGGGCCGAACACTGAAGCTTTCTTT CASSRTGGPNTEAFF
TRBJ2-6 once - TRBV7-8 TGTGCCAGCAGCACAGATGGGACCGGGGCCAACGTCCTGACTTTC CASSTDGTGANVLTF
TRBJ2-3 - - TRBV7-9 TGTGCCAGCAGCCTAGACCCGGCCCGTACGAGCACAGATACGCAGTATTTT CASSLDPARTSTDTQYF
TRBJ2-3 - - TRBV5-1 TGCGCCAGCAGCTCTTCTGGGGTCGATACGCAGTATTTT CASSSSGVDTQYF
TRBJ2-1 - TRBD1 TRBV3-1 TGTGCCAGCAGCCAAGGAAGAAGGACAGGGAGCGGTAACAATGAGCAGTTCTTC CASSQGRRTGSGNNEQFF